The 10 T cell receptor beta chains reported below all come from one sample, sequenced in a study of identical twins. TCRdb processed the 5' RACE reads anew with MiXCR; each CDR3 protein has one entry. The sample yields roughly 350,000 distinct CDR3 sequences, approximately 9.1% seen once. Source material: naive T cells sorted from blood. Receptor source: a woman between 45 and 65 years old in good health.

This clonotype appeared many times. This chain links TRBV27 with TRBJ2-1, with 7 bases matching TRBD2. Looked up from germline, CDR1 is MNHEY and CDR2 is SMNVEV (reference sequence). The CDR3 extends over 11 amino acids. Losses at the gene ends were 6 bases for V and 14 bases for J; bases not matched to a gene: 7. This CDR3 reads CASRTAGDEFF. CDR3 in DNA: TGTGCCAGCAGGACTGCGGGAGATGAGTTCTTC.

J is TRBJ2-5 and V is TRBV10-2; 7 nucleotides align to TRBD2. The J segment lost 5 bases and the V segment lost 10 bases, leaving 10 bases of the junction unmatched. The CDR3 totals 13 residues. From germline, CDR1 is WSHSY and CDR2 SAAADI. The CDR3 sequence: CATRAGAQETQYF. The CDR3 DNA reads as TGCGCCACAAGGGCGGGAGCGCAGGAGACCCAGTACTTC.

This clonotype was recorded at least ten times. Here the CDR3 reads CASSPGRGELFF. The CDR3, as DNA: TGTGCCAGCAGCCCCGGGCGCGGGGAGCTGTTTTTT. J is TRBJ2-2 and V is TRBV5-4; D gene ambiguous. The CDR3 has 12 residues. Germline CDR1 reads SGHNT; CDR2 reads YYREEE (reference sequence). V lost 4 bases, J lost 7 bases, and 8 bases lay in between. Full variable domain (remainder filled in from reference TRBV5-4 and TRBJ2-2): ETGVTQSPTHLIKTRGQQVTLRCSSQSGHNTVSWYQQALGQGPQFIFQYYREEENGRGNFPPRFSGLQFPNYSSELNVNALELDDSALYLCASSPGRGELFFGEGSRLTVL.

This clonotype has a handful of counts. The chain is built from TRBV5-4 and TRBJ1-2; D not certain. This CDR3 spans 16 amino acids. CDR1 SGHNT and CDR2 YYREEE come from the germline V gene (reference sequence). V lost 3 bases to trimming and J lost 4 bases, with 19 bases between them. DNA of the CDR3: TGTGCCAGCAGCTCAGACCCAGGTGGTTATGCCTATGGCTACACCTTC. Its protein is CASSSDPGGYAYGYTF.

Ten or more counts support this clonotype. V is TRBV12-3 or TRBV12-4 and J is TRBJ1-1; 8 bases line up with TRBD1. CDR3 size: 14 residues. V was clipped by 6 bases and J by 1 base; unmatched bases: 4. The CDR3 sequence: CASSAGTGNTEAFF. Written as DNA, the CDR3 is TGTGCCAGCAGCGCCGGGACAGGGAACACTGAAGCTTTCTTT.

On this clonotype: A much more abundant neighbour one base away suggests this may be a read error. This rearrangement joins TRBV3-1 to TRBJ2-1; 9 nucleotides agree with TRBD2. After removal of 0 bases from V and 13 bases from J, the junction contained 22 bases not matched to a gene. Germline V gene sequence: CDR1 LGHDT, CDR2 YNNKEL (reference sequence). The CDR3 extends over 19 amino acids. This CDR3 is CASSQDRGAFLAGDGDQFF. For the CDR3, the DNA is TGTGCCAGCAGCCAAGATCGGGGGGCATTTTTAGCGGGAGATGGGGACCAGTTCTTC.

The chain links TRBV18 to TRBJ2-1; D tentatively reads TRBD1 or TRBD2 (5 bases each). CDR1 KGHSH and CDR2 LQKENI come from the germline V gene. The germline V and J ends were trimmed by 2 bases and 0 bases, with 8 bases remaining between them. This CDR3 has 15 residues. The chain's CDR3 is CASSPKGSSYNEQFF. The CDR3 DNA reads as TGTGCCAGCTCACCAAAGGGGAGCTCCTACAATGAGCAGTTCTTC. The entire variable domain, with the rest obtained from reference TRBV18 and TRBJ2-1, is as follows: NAGVMQNPRHLVRRRGQEARLRCSPMKGHSHVYWYRQLPEEGLKFMVYLQKENIIDESGMPKERFSAEFPKEGPSILRIQQVVRGDSAAYFCASSPKGSSYNEQFFGPGTRLTVL.

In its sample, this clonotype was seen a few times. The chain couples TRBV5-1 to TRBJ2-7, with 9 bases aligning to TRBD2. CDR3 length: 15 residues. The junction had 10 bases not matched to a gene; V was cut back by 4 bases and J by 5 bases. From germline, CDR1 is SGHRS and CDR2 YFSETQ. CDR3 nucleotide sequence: TGCGCCAGCAGCCGGGGACTGGTAGCGGGAGACGAGCAGTACTTC. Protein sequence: CASSRGLVAGDEQYF.

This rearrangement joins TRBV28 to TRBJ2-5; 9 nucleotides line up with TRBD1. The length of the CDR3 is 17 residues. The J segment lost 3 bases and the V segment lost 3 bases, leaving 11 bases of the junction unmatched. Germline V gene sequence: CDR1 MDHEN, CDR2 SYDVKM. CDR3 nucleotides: TGTGCCAGCAGTTTCCCTGAACAGGGGGCTGGGGAAGAGACCCAGTACTTC. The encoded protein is CASSFPEQGAGEETQYF.

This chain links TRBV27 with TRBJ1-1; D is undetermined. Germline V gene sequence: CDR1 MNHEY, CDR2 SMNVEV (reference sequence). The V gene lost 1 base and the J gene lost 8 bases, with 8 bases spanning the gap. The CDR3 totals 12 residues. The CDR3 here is CASSLLGGEAFF. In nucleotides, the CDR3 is TGTGCCAGCAGTTTATTAGGAGGAGAAGCTTTCTTT.